These T cell receptor beta chains were read from a single sample in a study of T cell changes during pregnancy in multiple sclerosis. The repertoire was sequenced with immunoSEQ multiplex PCR; TCRdb's copy has only in-frame clones and lacks some. The sample consists of over 80,000 clones, roughly nine tenths of them appearing once. The source was peripheral blood, collected in the second trimester of pregnancy. These receptors came from a female donor in good health, enrolled as a control in a pregnancy study. Each CDR3 is given with its conserved first and last residue. The D gene is left open where the match is weak. The size field is filled for only some rows; it gives once, few, many or a size class.

cdr3_length: 15; j_call: TRBJ1-3; d_call: .; clone_size: .; v_call: TRBV5-1; cdr3_aa: CASSLEGGSGNTIYF; cdr3_nt: TGCGCCAGCAGCTTGGAAGGGGGCTCTGGAAACACCATATATTTT
cdr3_length: 12; j_call: TRBJ1-3; d_call: TRBD1; clone_size: .; v_call: TRBV29-1; cdr3_aa: CSVTGSGNTIYF; cdr3_nt: TGCAGCGTGACAGGGTCTGGAAACACCATATATTTT
cdr3_length: 13; j_call: TRBJ1-2; d_call: .; clone_size: once; v_call: TRBV28; cdr3_aa: CASSLVGQFGYTF; cdr3_nt: TGTGCCAGCAGTTTAGTGGGCCAGTTTGGCTACACCTTC
cdr3_length: 14; j_call: TRBJ1-5; d_call: TRBD1; clone_size: .; v_call: TRBV5-6; cdr3_aa: CASSPDRVGQPQHF; cdr3_nt: TGTGCCAGCAGCCCCGACAGGGTTGGTCAGCCCCAGCATTTT
cdr3_length: 13; j_call: TRBJ1-6; d_call: .; clone_size: .; v_call: TRBV14; cdr3_aa: CASSSRLNSPLHF; cdr3_nt: TGTGCCAGCAGTTCCAGATTGAATTCACCCCTCCACTTT
cdr3_length: 13; j_call: TRBJ1-2; d_call: TRBD1; clone_size: .; v_call: TRBV6-5; cdr3_aa: CASSYWDSRGYTF; cdr3_nt: TGTGCCAGCAGTTACTGGGACAGTCGGGGCTACACCTTC
cdr3_length: 11; j_call: TRBJ1-4; d_call: .; clone_size: .; v_call: TRBV20-1; cdr3_aa: CSAYSPNVLFF; cdr3_nt: TGCAGTGCCTACTCTCCTAATGTCCTGTTTTTT
cdr3_length: 13; j_call: TRBJ2-7; d_call: TRBD2; clone_size: .; v_call: TRBV9; cdr3_aa: CASALADSYEQYF; cdr3_nt: TGTGCCAGTGCTCTAGCGGACTCCTACGAGCAGTACTTC
cdr3_length: 17; j_call: TRBJ2-5; d_call: TRBD2; clone_size: .; v_call: TRBV5-6; cdr3_aa: CASSLVGGALFKETQYF; cdr3_nt: TGTGCCAGCAGCTTGGTGGGAGGGGCCCTTTTTAAAGAGACCCAGTACTTC
cdr3_length: 19; j_call: TRBJ2-4; d_call: TRBD2; clone_size: .; v_call: TRBV2; cdr3_aa: CASSARTSGGVLAKNIQYF; cdr3_nt: TGTGCCAGCAGTGCCCGGACTAGCGGGGGCGTGTTGGCCAAAAACATTCAGTACTTC
cdr3_length: 16; j_call: TRBJ2-7; d_call: TRBD2; clone_size: .; v_call: TRBV27; cdr3_aa: CASSTLLAGDPYEQYF; cdr3_nt: TGTGCCAGCAGTACACTCCTAGCGGGGGACCCCTACGAGCAGTACTTC
cdr3_length: 14; j_call: TRBJ2-7; d_call: TRBD1; clone_size: .; v_call: TRBV11-2; cdr3_aa: CASSLGQGTREQYF; cdr3_nt: TGTGCCAGCAGCTTAGGACAGGGGACGAGGGAGCAGTACTTC
cdr3_length: 13; j_call: TRBJ2-3; d_call: TRBD1; clone_size: .; v_call: TRBV9; cdr3_aa: CASGQDLADTQYF; cdr3_nt: TGTGCCAGTGGACAGGACCTGGCAGATACGCAGTATTTT
cdr3_length: 14; j_call: TRBJ1-1; d_call: .; clone_size: .; v_call: TRBV18; cdr3_aa: CASSPRLGHTEAFF; cdr3_nt: TGTGCCAGCTCACCACGGCTGGGGCACACTGAAGCTTTCTTT
cdr3_length: 18; j_call: TRBJ2-7; d_call: TRBD1; clone_size: .; v_call: TRBV2; cdr3_aa: CASIEEGQALFPFYEQYF; cdr3_nt: TGTGCCAGCATTGAAGAGGGACAGGCCCTTTTCCCGTTCTACGAGCAGTACTTC
cdr3_length: 14; j_call: TRBJ2-7; d_call: .; clone_size: once; v_call: TRBV25-1; cdr3_aa: CASSAPETPYEQYF; cdr3_nt: TGTGCCAGCAGTGCCCCTGAGACACCCTACGAGCAGTACTTC
cdr3_length: 15; j_call: TRBJ1-2; d_call: TRBD1; clone_size: .; v_call: TRBV29-1; cdr3_aa: CSVPRQGPLLGGYTF; cdr3_nt: TGCAGCGTGCCTCGACAGGGACCCCTCCTAGGTGGCTACACCTTC
cdr3_length: 17; j_call: TRBJ1-3; d_call: .; clone_size: .; v_call: TRBV5-1; cdr3_aa: CASSLQTGRGSGNTIYF; cdr3_nt: TGCGCCAGCAGCTTACAAACAGGGAGGGGATCTGGAAACACCATATATTTT
cdr3_length: 16; j_call: TRBJ2-1; d_call: .; clone_size: .; v_call: TRBV7-9; cdr3_aa: CASSSSDSSSYNEQFF; cdr3_nt: TGTGCCAGCAGCTCCTCGGACAGCAGCTCCTACAATGAGCAGTTCTTC
cdr3_length: 14; j_call: TRBJ2-3; d_call: TRBD1; clone_size: .; v_call: TRBV18; cdr3_aa: CASSRQGAPDTQYF; cdr3_nt: TGTGCCAGCTCACGACAGGGGGCCCCAGATACGCAGTATTTT
cdr3_length: 13; j_call: TRBJ2-7; d_call: TRBD2; clone_size: .; v_call: TRBV28; cdr3_aa: CASSLGGVNEQYF; cdr3_nt: TGTGCCAGCAGTCTTGGGGGGGTCAACGAGCAGTACTTC
cdr3_length: 13; j_call: TRBJ2-1; d_call: .; clone_size: .; v_call: TRBV4-3; cdr3_aa: CASSQDGRNEQFF; cdr3_nt: TGCGCCAGCAGCCAAGATGGGAGGAATGAGCAGTTCTTC
cdr3_length: 16; j_call: TRBJ1-4; d_call: .; clone_size: .; v_call: TRBV6-1; cdr3_aa: CASRELRGFTNEKLFF; cdr3_nt: TGTGCCAGCAGGGAACTGAGGGGGTTTACTAATGAAAAACTGTTTTTT
cdr3_length: 15; j_call: TRBJ1-1; d_call: TRBD1; clone_size: .; v_call: TRBV5-4; cdr3_aa: CASSDGDRGYTEAFF; cdr3_nt: TGTGCCAGCAGCGACGGGGACAGGGGTTACACTGAAGCTTTCTTT
cdr3_length: 15; j_call: TRBJ2-7; d_call: .; clone_size: .; v_call: TRBV6-5; cdr3_aa: CASSYGLTGAYEQYF; cdr3_nt: TGTGCCAGCAGTTACGGATTAACTGGGGCCTACGAGCAGTACTTC
cdr3_length: 13; j_call: TRBJ2-7; d_call: TRBD2; clone_size: .; v_call: TRBV7-9; cdr3_aa: CASSPAGGHEQYF; cdr3_nt: TGTGCCAGCAGCCCAGCGGGAGGGCACGAGCAGTACTTC
cdr3_length: 17; j_call: TRBJ2-1; d_call: TRBD2; clone_size: .; v_call: TRBV7-9; cdr3_aa: CASSAKGTSGRLVEQFF; cdr3_nt: TGTGCCAGCAGCGCCAAGGGGACTAGCGGGAGGCTCGTTGAGCAGTTCTTC
cdr3_length: 17; j_call: TRBJ1-5; d_call: .; clone_size: .; v_call: TRBV19; cdr3_aa: CASSISSGANGNQPQHF; cdr3_nt: TGTGCCAGTAGTATATCGTCAGGGGCGAACGGCAATCAGCCCCAGCATTTT
cdr3_length: 18; j_call: TRBJ2-1; d_call: .; clone_size: .; v_call: TRBV18; cdr3_aa: CASSPRPSAGSSYNEQFF; cdr3_nt: TGTGCCAGCTCACCCCGCCCCTCGGCTGGGAGCTCCTACAATGAGCAGTTCTTC
cdr3_length: 15; j_call: TRBJ1-1; d_call: .; clone_size: .; v_call: TRBV4-3; cdr3_aa: CASSYIGTGEHEAFF; cdr3_nt: TGCGCCAGCAGCTATATCGGGACTGGCGAACATGAAGCTTTCTTT
cdr3_length: 16; j_call: TRBJ1-1; d_call: .; clone_size: .; v_call: TRBV6-1; cdr3_aa: CASSEGFRQFNAEAFF; cdr3_nt: TGTGCCAGCAGTGAAGGATTTAGACAGTTCAACGCTGAAGCTTTCTTT
cdr3_length: 15; j_call: TRBJ2-3; d_call: TRBD2; clone_size: .; v_call: TRBV7-2; cdr3_aa: CASSPGLVITDTQYF; cdr3_nt: TGTGCCAGCAGCCCGGGACTAGTAATAACAGATACGCAGTATTTT
cdr3_length: 13; j_call: TRBJ2-2; d_call: .; clone_size: .; v_call: TRBV27; cdr3_aa: CASSLEGAGELFF; cdr3_nt: TGTGCCAGCAGTTTAGAGGGAGCCGGGGAGCTGTTTTTT
cdr3_length: 14; j_call: TRBJ1-5; d_call: TRBD1; clone_size: once; v_call: TRBV11-2; cdr3_aa: CASSSDRGPGPQHF; cdr3_nt: TGTGCCAGCAGCTCGGACAGGGGCCCCGGGCCCCAGCATTTT
cdr3_length: 13; j_call: TRBJ1-2; d_call: .; clone_size: .; v_call: TRBV12-5; cdr3_aa: CASGAAENYGYTF; cdr3_nt: TGTGCTAGTGGTGCGGCAGAGAACTATGGCTACACCTTC
cdr3_length: 13; j_call: TRBJ1-1; d_call: .; clone_size: .; v_call: TRBV25-1; cdr3_aa: CASSGTMNTEAFF; cdr3_nt: TGTGCCAGCAGTGGTACAATGAACACTGAAGCTTTCTTT
cdr3_length: 16; j_call: TRBJ1-5; d_call: TRBD1; clone_size: .; v_call: TRBV5-5; cdr3_aa: CASSLWGQHSNQPQHF; cdr3_nt: TGTGCCAGCAGCTTGTGGGGACAGCATAGCAATCAGCCCCAGCATTTT
cdr3_length: 15; j_call: TRBJ2-1; d_call: TRBD2; clone_size: once; v_call: TRBV7-9; cdr3_aa: CASSLVAGAYNEQFF; cdr3_nt: TGTGCCAGCAGCTTAGTAGCGGGGGCGTACAATGAGCAGTTCTTC
cdr3_length: 14; j_call: TRBJ2-7; d_call: TRBD1; clone_size: .; v_call: TRBV27; cdr3_aa: CASSPWTGSSEQYF; cdr3_nt: TGTGCCAGCAGCCCATGGACAGGGTCCAGCGAGCAGTACTTC
cdr3_length: 15; j_call: TRBJ2-3; d_call: TRBD1; clone_size: .; v_call: TRBV15; cdr3_aa: CATSRALQGLDTQYF; cdr3_nt: TGTGCCACCAGCAGGGCCTTACAGGGGTTAGATACGCAGTATTTT
cdr3_length: 13; j_call: TRBJ2-7; d_call: .; clone_size: .; v_call: TRBV9; cdr3_aa: CASSVTESYEQYF; cdr3_nt: TGTGCCAGCAGCGTCACAGAATCCTACGAGCAGTACTTC
cdr3_length: 14; j_call: TRBJ1-2; d_call: TRBD1; clone_size: .; v_call: TRBV19; cdr3_aa: CASRVDRGNYGYTF; cdr3_nt: TGTGCCAGTAGGGTTGACAGGGGTAACTATGGCTACACCTTC
cdr3_length: 18; j_call: TRBJ1-6; d_call: .; clone_size: .; v_call: TRBV5-5; cdr3_aa: CASSPAAIEVSYNSPLHF; cdr3_nt: TGTGCCAGCAGCCCCGCAGCCATCGAGGTCTCCTATAATTCACCCCTCCACTTT
cdr3_length: 14; j_call: TRBJ1-2; d_call: .; clone_size: .; v_call: TRBV5-6; cdr3_aa: CASSLSQGRYGYTF; cdr3_nt: TGTGCCAGCAGCCTCTCGCAGGGGCGCTATGGCTACACCTTC
cdr3_length: 16; j_call: TRBJ1-4; d_call: TRBD1; clone_size: .; v_call: TRBV5-1; cdr3_aa: CASSLTPGTGSEKLFF; cdr3_nt: TGCGCCAGCAGCCTGACCCCAGGGACAGGGAGTGAAAAACTGTTTTTT